The next 2 T cell receptor beta chains were all read from a single sample in a study of blood T cells in healthy people across ages. Using a J-beta primer mix together with a sample-barcoded 5' primer, a second PCR was run for about 6 to 12 cycles. MiXCR was run by TCRdb on the 5' RACE reads, yielding one entry per CDR3 protein. The data contain roughly 1.5 million distinct CDR3 sequences, roughly 43% of them seen just once; the ten biggest clones take up 4%. Sequencing input: blood. The receptors derive from a woman younger than 30 in good health.

This chain connects TRBV12-3 or TRBV12-4 to TRBJ2-1, with D uncertain. V lost 2 bases to trimming and J lost 6 bases, with 11 bases between them. This CDR3 contains 14 residues. CDR3 residues: CASSLSSFGNEQFF. Written as DNA, the CDR3 is TGTGCCAGCAGTTTATCCAGTTTCGGCAATGAGCAGTTCTTC.

V gene TRBV29-1 combines with J gene TRBJ1-1, with no clear D. CDR1 is SQVTM and CDR2 is ANQGSEA in the germline V gene. V lost 2 bases and J lost 2, with 9 bases in between. CDR3 size: 13 residues. Written as DNA, the CDR3 is TGCAGCGTTGAAAGTGGGGAAAACACTGAAGCTTTCTTT. Protein product: CSVESGENTEAFF.